This paragraph reports one T cell receptor (beta chain). What it recognizes is unknown. The donors were in the roughly 110-subject validation cohort, distinct from the roughly 700-subject first cohort. This sample was included in a study of cytomegalovirus exposure and HLA in healthy donors. Study results and limitations: Among the CMV-associated chains, a few were confirmed in vitro as specific for CMV antigens. Rare TCR sequences dominated, though some public TCRs recurred in many donors.

V trimming: 3 bases; J trimming: 7 bases; junction bases outside the gene matches: 6. This CDR3 has 15 amino acids. The germline V gene has CDR1 PRHDT and CDR2 FYEKMQ (reference sequence). Method: immunoSEQ multiplex PCR; TCRdb's copy keeps in-frame clones and lacks some. In the table there are approximately 140,000 clones, 84% of which are singletons. Material: PBMCs. The V call is TRBV13, the J call TRBJ2-1; 10 nucleotides match TRBD2. This TCR was recovered from a woman between 25 and 40 years old in good health and CMV-seronegative. This CDR3 is CASSFERGGRNEQFF. For the CDR3, the DNA is TGTGCCAGCAGCTTCGAGCGGGGGGGCAGGAATGAGCAGTTCTTC.